Reported below is one T cell receptor beta chain. Its antigen is unknown. These data belong to a study of blood T cells in healthy people across ages. A second PCR of roughly 6 to 12 cycles used a sample-barcoded 5' primer and a J-beta primer mix. TCRdb called the 5' RACE reads again in MiXCR, with one record for every CDR3 protein. The sample consists of approximately 800,000 distinct CDR3 sequences, more than 25% of them appearing once. This CDR3 is built from 14 residues. Germline CDR1 SQVTM, CDR2 ANQGSEA. Deletions cut 4 bases from V and 0 bases from J, with 13 bases between. Study-wide results and caveats: Relative to aged donors, long-lived donors carried more naive CD4+ cells and displayed higher diversity.

These records were also assigned to another study, of T cells of mothers and their children.

The sample consisted of blood. The sequence was obtained from a boy between 5 and 17 years old in good health. V and J are TRBV29-1 and TRBJ2-7; TRBD1 or TRBD2 may be the D gene (6 bases each). The CDR3 spells CSVGGAAASYEQYF. CDR3 DNA: TGCAGCGTTGGGGGGGCGGCCGCCTCCTACGAGCAGTACTTC.